This entry concerns a single T cell receptor (beta chain). Its specificity is unknown. The CDR3 consists of 18 residues. Germline-derived CDR1 and CDR2 are SGHVS and FQNEAQ. V shed 5 bases and J 0 bases; nucleotides not matched to a gene: 10. These data are taken from a study of shared clonotypes between healthy human individuals. Subsets obtained from CD4+ cells comprised CD45RA+ naive and CD45RA-negative memory cells. General observations from the study: Naive CD4 clonotype sharing across a handful of donors was roughly 5%.

Repertoires were generated with immunoSEQ multiplex PCR, while TCRdb's copy carries only in-frame clones and drops some. This table has some 980,000 clones, 70% to 85% appearing once. The chain links TRBV7-8 to TRBJ2-1; 10 nucleotides align to TRBD2. Sequences were obtained from memory CD4+ T cells sorted from blood. Subset reported: CD45RA-negative fraction. The source is a man younger than 30 in good health. CDR3 loop: CASSPGGSSGSSYNEQFF. As DNA, the CDR3 is TGTGCCAGCAGCCCCGGGGGGTCTAGCGGGAGCTCCTACAATGAGCAGTTCTTC.